This T cell receptor beta chain emerged from a study of monozygotic twins with inflammatory bowel disease. One entry per CDR3 protein, without DNA, is what TCRdb gives after re-calling the 5' RACE reads. The table for this sample gives about 450,000 distinct CDR3 sequences. The CDR3 totals 15 residues. The chain carries TRBV12-3 or TRBV12-4 and TRBJ2-3; lacking DNA, the TRBD1 call made by TCRdb goes unchecked. The material sequenced was blood. The receptor was derived from a human donor with ulcerative colitis or Crohn's disease, or a healthy co-twin of an affected twin (not recorded which). The CDR3 protein is CASSSAGEPTDTQYF.